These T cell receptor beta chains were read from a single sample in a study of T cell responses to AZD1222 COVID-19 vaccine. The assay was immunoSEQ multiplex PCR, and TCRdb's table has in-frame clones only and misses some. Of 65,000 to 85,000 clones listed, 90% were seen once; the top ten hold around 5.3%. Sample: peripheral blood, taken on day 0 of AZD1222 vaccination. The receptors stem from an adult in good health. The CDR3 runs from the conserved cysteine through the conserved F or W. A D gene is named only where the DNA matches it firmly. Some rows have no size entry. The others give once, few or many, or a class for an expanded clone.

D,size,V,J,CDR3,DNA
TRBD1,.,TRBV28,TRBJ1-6,CASTGTGNNSPLHF,TGTGCCAGCACTGGGACAGGGAATAATTCACCCCTCCACTTT
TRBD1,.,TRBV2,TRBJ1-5,CASAGQGSPFNQPQHF,TGTGCCAGCGCCGGACAGGGAAGTCCTTTCAATCAGCCCCAGCATTTT
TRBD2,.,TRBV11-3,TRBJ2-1,CASSDRASGASYNEQFF,TGTGCCAGCAGCGATAGGGCTAGCGGGGCTTCCTACAATGAGCAGTTCTTC
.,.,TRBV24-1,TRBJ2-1,CATSDPYTYNEQFF,TGTGCCACCAGTGATCCCTACACCTACAATGAGCAGTTCTTC
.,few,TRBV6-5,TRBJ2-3,CASTRLTADTQYF,TGTGCCAGCACTAGACTGACAGCAGATACGCAGTATTTT
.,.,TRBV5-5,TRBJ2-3,CASSLVGGRTDTQYF,TGTGCCAGCAGCTTGGTAGGGGGACGGACAGATACGCAGTATTTT
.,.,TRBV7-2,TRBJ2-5,CASSGQSQETQYF,TGTGCCAGCAGCGGACAGTCCCAAGAGACCCAGTACTTC
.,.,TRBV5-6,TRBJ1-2,CASSLGGWTAYGYTF,TGTGCCAGCAGCTTGGGGGGATGGACAGCATATGGCTACACCTTC
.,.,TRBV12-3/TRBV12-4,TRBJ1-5,CASSLRPRQPQHF,TGTGCCAGCAGTTTAAGGCCGCGGCAGCCCCAGCATTTT
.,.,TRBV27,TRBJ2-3,CASSRKGLGGGRDTQYF,TGTGCCAGCAGCCGCAAGGGGCTGGGTGGGGGCCGGGATACGCAGTATTTT
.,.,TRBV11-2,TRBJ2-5,CASSLGGEETQYF,TGTGCCAGCAGCTTGGGGGGAGAAGAGACCCAGTACTTC
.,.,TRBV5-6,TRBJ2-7,CASSPGRSYEQYF,TGTGCCAGCAGCCCCGGACGGAGCTACGAGCAGTACTTC
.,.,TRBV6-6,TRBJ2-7,CASSYSIGSEQYF,TGTGCCAGCAGTTACTCGATCGGGTCCGAGCAGTACTTC
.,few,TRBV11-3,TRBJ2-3,CASSSHTDTQYF,TGTGCCAGCAGCTCTCACACAGATACGCAGTATTTT
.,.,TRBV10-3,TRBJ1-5,CAISESRNQPQHF,TGTGCCATCAGTGAATCCCGCAATCAGCCCCAGCATTTT
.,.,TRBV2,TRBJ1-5,CASSEILSNQPQHF,TGTGCCAGCAGTGAGATTCTGAGCAATCAGCCCCAGCATTTT
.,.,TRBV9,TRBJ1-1,CASSVGGQPLEAFF,TGTGCCAGCAGCGTAGGAGGCCAGCCCTTAGAAGCTTTCTTT
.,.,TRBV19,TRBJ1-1,CATFKEGSWSTEAFF,TGTGCCACGTTTAAAGAGGGGAGTTGGAGCACTGAAGCTTTCTTT
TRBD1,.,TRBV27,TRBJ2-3,CASSLTRTGSYTDTQYF,TGTGCCAGCAGTCTCACCAGGACAGGGAGCTACACAGATACGCAGTATTTT
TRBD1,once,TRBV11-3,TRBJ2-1,CASSQGDFLNRGSNEQFF,TGTGCCAGCAGCCAAGGAGATTTTTTGAACAGGGGATCCAATGAGCAGTTCTTC
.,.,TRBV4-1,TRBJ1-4,CASSHTMGQGGRTNEKLFF,TGCGCCAGCAGCCACACGATGGGGCAAGGGGGGAGGACTAATGAAAAACTGTTTTTT
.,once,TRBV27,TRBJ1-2,CASSPGTVLDGYTF,TGTGCCAGCAGTCCGGGGACTGTCCTTGATGGCTACACCTTC